This T cell receptor beta chain appears in the sequencing data of a study of PD-1 blockade in classical Hodgkin lymphoma. Whole-study findings and limits: According to reports, newly diagnosed patients had lower baseline TCR diversity than healthy donors, and relapsed/refractory patients had lower baseline TCR diversity still.

Assay: immunoSEQ multiplex PCR; the TCRdb copy retains only in-frame clones and omits some. The data contain approximately 17,000 clones, 80% to 95% of them singletons. This CDR3 spans 12 amino acids. The germline V gene encodes CDR1 SNHLY and CDR2 FYNNEI. V gave up 8 bases and J gave up 3 bases, with 8 bases separating them. Time point noted: newly diagnosed, previously untreated cHL patient sample. This clone was recorded once. Its antigen is unknown. V gene TRBV2 combines with J gene TRBJ1-5; D remains ambiguous. This sequence originates from a human donor with classical Hodgkin lymphoma. Sequenced sample: peripheral blood mononuclear cells (PBMCs). The CDR3 spells CASGKANQPQHF. The CDR3 DNA reads TGTGCCAGCGGTAAAGCCAATCAGCCCCAGCATTTT.